The entry that follows covers one TCR beta chain sequence. The antigen is undetermined. This specimen belongs to a study of cytomegalovirus exposure and HLA in healthy donors. The repertoire was sequenced with immunoSEQ multiplex PCR; TCRdb's copy has only in-frame clones and lacks some. The sample contains roughly 50,000 clones, just over 90% of which appear only once. Points from the study as a whole: Reports credit the classifier with highly specific, highly sensitive diagnosis of cytomegalovirus status. The study designated around 150 TCR beta chains cytomegalovirus-associated. One later analysis, an examination of the 120 validation repertoires, found that first-cohort TCR clusters tended to co-occur in them.

The germline V gene has CDR1 SGHRS and CDR2 YFSETQ. V lost 0 bases and J 7 bases, leaving 13 bases between the germline ends. The CDR3 runs 15 residues. The clonotype was recovered from a woman younger than 30 in good health and CMV-seropositive. Sample: PBMCs. V is TRBV5-1 and J is TRBJ1-4; a weak D match, TRBD1 (5 bases). The chain's CDR3 is CASSLGLGGGEKLFF. CDR3 DNA: TGCGCCAGCAGCTTGGGGTTGGGGGGGGGTGAAAAACTGTTTTTT.